Shown below are 5 T cell receptor beta chains from a single sample sequenced in a study of blood T cell repertoires in COVID-19. Sequencing used immunoSEQ multiplex PCR; TCRdb keeps in-frame clones, though not all of them. The table has approximately 530,000 clones, approximately 88% seen once. Sequenced: peripheral blood. The source of these receptors is a woman aged 45-59 years with COVID-19, enrolled during active disease.

The chain has TRBV19 and TRBJ2-3; 7 nucleotides match TRBD1. V shed 3 bases, J shed 5 bases, and the junction held 11 bases outside the gene matches. This CDR3 comprises 16 residues. Germline loops: CDR1 LNHDA, CDR2 SQIVND (reference sequence). The CDR3 region is CASSMAPTGAGDTQYF. CDR3 coding DNA: TGTGCCAGTAGTATGGCCCCCACAGGGGCGGGAGATACGCAGTATTTT.

This chain uses TRBV6-6 with TRBJ1-2; no reliable D call. CDR3 length: 14 amino acids. Germline CDR1 is MNHNY and CDR2 is SVGAGI (reference sequence). Deletions cut 5 bases from V and 1 base from J, with 11 bases between. CDR3 coding DNA: TGTGCCAGCAGTGAGAATACAGTTAACTATGGCTACACCTTC. This sequence encodes CASSENTVNYGYTF.

This clone was counted a few times. V usage is TRBV7-2 and J usage is TRBJ2-5, with 11 bases lining up with TRBD1. The CDR3 loop spans 15 amino acids. Germline CDR1 reads SGHTA; CDR2 reads FQGNSA. With V trimmed by 3 bases and J by 4 bases, 4 bases remained unmatched. CDR3 nucleotides: TGTGCCAGCAGCTTTCCGGGACAGGGGGGAGAGACCCAGTACTTC. Translating it yields CASSFPGQGGETQYF.

The chain carries TRBV6-4 and TRBJ1-3; 10 bases are shared with TRBD1. The CDR3 covers 17 residues. Germline CDR1 reads MRHNA; CDR2 reads SNTAGT. V was clipped by 8 bases and J by 0 bases; unmatched bases: 10. The CDR3 spells CASPPGGQGSSGNTIYF. Here the CDR3 DNA reads TGTGCCAGCCCCCCGGGGGGACAGGGGAGCTCTGGAAACACCATATATTTT.

This clone showed up just a few times. The chain has TRBV5-5 and TRBJ1-2, with D possibly matching TRBD1 (6 bases). V dropped 3 bases and J dropped 5 bases, with 11 bases sitting between them. Per germline, CDR1 SGHKS and CDR2 YYEKEE (reference sequence). The CDR3 runs 13 residues. CDR3 in amino acids: CASSYNRDYGYTF. The CDR3 coding sequence is TGTGCCAGCAGCTACAACAGGGATTATGGCTACACCTTC. The full variable domain, its missing parts supplied by reference TRBV5-5 and TRBJ1-2, is DAGVTQSPTHLIKTRGQQVTLRCSPISGHKSVSWYQQVLGQGPQFIFQYYEKEERGRGNFPDRFSARQFPNYSSELNVNALLLGDSALYLCASSYNRDYGYTFGSGTRLTVV.